These 31 T cell receptor beta chains were all obtained from the same sample, sequenced in a study of T cell repertoires in cytomegalovirus infection. No cognate antigen is known for these TCRs. MiXCR, applied by TCRdb to the reads, yields one record per CDR3 protein. The sample carries just under 500,000 distinct CDR3 sequences, more than 30% recorded once. Specimen: cultured PBMCs, collected from culture after CMV antigen stimulation. All receptors derive from a human donor in good health (CMV status not recorded). Some clones in this sample may be carry-over from other donors' samples.

The chain has TRBV6-2 or TRBV6-3 and TRBJ1-5; D unclear. From germline, CDR1 is MNHEY and CDR2 SVGEGT. The CDR3 is 13 amino acids. V was shortened by 8 bases and J by 4 bases, with 12 bases between the two germline ends. Here the CDR3 reads CASAANVNQPQHF. The CDR3 DNA reads as TGTGCCAGCGCTGCGAATGTGAATCAGCCCCAGCATTTT.

The J gene is TRBJ2-1, the V gene TRBV7-8; 8 nucleotides match TRBD2. The CDR3 runs to 15 residues. The V gene's germline CDR1 is SGHVS and CDR2 FQNEAQ. The J segment lost 1 base and the V segment lost 6 bases, leaving 5 bases of the junction unmatched. CDR3 in amino acids: CASRASGSSYNEQFF. In nucleotides, the CDR3 is TGTGCCAGCAGGGCGAGCGGGAGTTCCTACAATGAGCAGTTCTTC.

This clonotype was seen a handful of times. The chain links TRBV7-9 to TRBJ1-4; 8 bases map to TRBD1. Germline trimming cut 5 bases from V and 7 bases from J; bases unmatched to any gene: 9. CDR1 is SEHNR, CDR2 FQNEAQ, per germline (reference sequence). This CDR3 is 15 amino acids long. CDR3 amino acids: CASSPRLQGGEKLFF. CDR3 DNA: TGTGCCAGCAGCCCCAGACTACAGGGGGGTGAAAAACTGTTTTTT. Full variable domain (outside the CDR3, taken from reference TRBV7-9 and TRBJ1-4): DTGVSQNPRHKITKRGQNVTFRCDPISEHNRLYWYRQTLGQGPEFLTYFQNEAQLEKSRLLSDRFSAERPKGSFSTLEIQRTEQGDSAMYLCASSPRLQGGEKLFFGSGTQLSVL.

The V gene is TRBV28, the J gene TRBJ1-5; D is undetermined. Per germline, CDR1 MDHEN and CDR2 SYDVKM. The CDR3 length is 12 residues. Trimming shortened V by 5 bases and J by 10 bases, and 12 bases separated the two germline ends. The CDR3 loop reads CASSLPQGPQHF. The DNA of the CDR3 is TGTGCCAGCAGTCTCCCCCAAGGACCCCAGCATTTT.

The rearrangement links TRBV7-2 to TRBJ2-7; the D gene is possibly TRBD2 (5 bases). V was cut by 0 bases and J by 2 bases, with 8 bases left in between. This CDR3 spans 14 amino acids. The germline gives CDR1 SGHTA, CDR2 FQGNSA. CDR3 sequence reads: CASSLAGAPYEQYF. In nucleotides, the CDR3 is TGTGCCAGCAGCTTAGCGGGAGCTCCCTACGAGCAGTACTTC. Looking up the rest from reference TRBV7-2 and TRBJ2-7 gives the full variable domain: GAGVSQSPSNKVTEKGKDVELRCDPISGHTALYWYRQSLGQGLEFLIYFQGNSAPDKSGLPSDRFSAERTGGSVSTLTIQRTQQEDSAVYLCASSLAGAPYEQYFGPGTRLTVT.

This chain joins TRBV7-2 and TRBJ1-2; 10 positions match TRBD1. J lost 8 bases, V lost 3 bases, and 3 bases had no gene match. Germline V CDR1 and CDR2: SGHTA, FQGNSA. This CDR3 comprises 13 residues. The CDR3, as DNA: TGTGCCAGCAGCTTTGGGACAGGGGCGGGCTACACCTTC. Protein sequence: CASSFGTGAGYTF.

The V and J genes are TRBV30 and TRBJ1-6, with 7 bases lining up with TRBD1. Trimming removed 2 bases from V and 8 bases from J; junction bases left unmatched: 9. The germline gives CDR1 GTSNPN, CDR2 SVGIG (reference sequence). The CDR3 spans 15 residues. CDR3 sequence: CAWSLGTAWDSPLHF. In nucleotides, the CDR3 is TGTGCCTGGAGTCTCGGGACAGCGTGGGATTCACCCCTCCACTTT.

The rearrangement joins TRBV6-1 to TRBJ2-1, with 7 positions matching TRBD2. Germline values: CDR1 MNHNS, CDR2 SASEGT. With V trimmed by 10 bases and J by 4 bases, 10 bases remained unmatched. The CDR3 covers 14 residues. CDR3 sequence reads: CATLRASGYNEQFF. The DNA for the CDR3 is TGTGCCACCCTGCGGGCTAGCGGTTACAATGAGCAGTTCTTC.

A few counts support this clonotype. The chain is built from TRBV12-3 or TRBV12-4 and TRBJ2-5; no clear D. The germline V and J ends were trimmed by 0 bases and 1 base, with 6 bases remaining between them. CDR3 length: 14 residues. The CDR3 coding sequence is TGTGCCAGCAGTTTAGCGCTGAGCCAAGAGACCCAGTACTTC. Translating gives CASSLALSQETQYF.

The gene calls are TRBV20-1 and TRBJ1-1; D is uncertain. Germline values: CDR1 DFQATT, CDR2 SNEGSKA (reference sequence). Trimming shortened V by 2 bases and J by 1 base, and 8 bases separated the two germline ends. CDR3 length equals 13 residues. The CDR3 sequence: CSARMLGNTEAFF. CDR3 sequence (DNA): TGCAGTGCTAGAATGCTAGGGAACACTGAAGCTTTCTTT.

This chain connects TRBV6-2 or TRBV6-3 to TRBJ2-1; 8 bases match TRBD2. V dropped 6 bases and J dropped 4; count of bases not matched to a gene: 14. The CDR3 covers 17 residues. Looked up from germline, CDR1 is MNHEY and CDR2 is SVGEGT. The CDR3 reads CASRFRTAGERYNEQFF. The CDR3, as DNA: TGTGCCAGCAGATTTCGAACAGCGGGAGAGAGGTACAATGAGCAGTTCTTC.

The chain couples TRBV14 to TRBJ2-1, with D tentatively TRBD1 or TRBD2 (5 bases each). Germline loops: CDR1 SGHDN, CDR2 FVKESK. V was trimmed by 5 bases and J by 8 bases, leaving 25 bases between them. This CDR3 has 17 amino acids. CDR3 residues: CASSYSFSLGTSYEQFF. The CDR3 coding sequence is TGTGCCAGCAGCTACTCCTTCTCCCTCGGGACCAGTTATGAGCAGTTCTTC. Using reference TRBV14 and TRBJ2-1 for the parts outside the CDR3, the full variable domain is EAGVTQFPSHSVIEKGQTVTLRCDPISGHDNLYWYRRVMGKEIKFLLHFVKESKQDESGMPNNRFLAERTGGTYSTLKVQPAELEDSGVYFCASSYSFSLGTSYEQFFGPGTRLTVL.

The chain has TRBV19 and TRBJ1-1; no clear D gene. The CDR3 consists of 13 residues. The germline gives CDR1 LNHDA, CDR2 SQIVND (reference sequence). V lost 5 bases to trimming and J lost 5 bases, with 12 bases between them. Written as DNA, the CDR3 is TGTGCCAGTAGTCCCCGAAGTGGGACTGAAGCTTTCTTT. It codes for CASSPRSGTEAFF.

This clonotype has just a few counts. The CDR3 spells CASSLVSGRASGTQYF. CDR3 coding DNA: TGTGCCAGCAGCTTAGTTAGCGGGAGGGCCTCTGGTACGCAGTATTTT. J is TRBJ2-3 and V is TRBV7-6, with 11 bases lining up with TRBD2. This CDR3 contains 16 residues. In germline, CDR1 is SGHVS, CDR2 FNYEAQ. V was pared by 1 base and J by 8 bases, with 8 bases of the junction left unmatched.

The gene calls are TRBV4-1 and TRBJ2-1, with 10 bases that match TRBD1. CDR3 length equals 14 residues. Germline CDR1 reads MGHRA; CDR2 reads YSYEKL. V shed 1 base and J 6 bases; nucleotides not matched to a gene: 0. The CDR3 DNA follows: TGCGCCAGCAGCCAAGGGACAGGGGGCAATGAGCAGTTCTTC. It specifies CASSQGTGGNEQFF.

This clonotype was seen a handful of times. The rearrangement uses TRBV6-5 and TRBJ2-1; a weak D match, TRBD2 (6 bases). Looked up from germline, CDR1 is MNHEY and CDR2 is SVGAGI. CDR3 length equals 14 residues. Trimming stripped 4 bases from V and 4 bases from J, with 11 bases between. The CDR3 sequence is CASSLRGTYNEQFF. CDR3 nucleotide sequence: TGTGCCAGCAGTTTACGGGGGACTTACAATGAGCAGTTCTTC.

This chain links TRBV5-8 with TRBJ2-1; 14 bases match TRBD2. The V gene end was trimmed by 4 bases and the J gene end by 7 bases; junction bases not matched to a gene: 7. Germline CDR1 reads SGHTS; CDR2 reads YDEGEE. This CDR3 has 16 residues. The CDR3 region is CASSPGLAGVWNEQFF. CDR3 bases: TGTGCCAGCAGCCCGGGACTAGCGGGAGTTTGGAATGAGCAGTTCTTC.

The V gene is TRBV11-2, the J gene TRBJ2-7; 9 bases align to TRBD2. The CDR3 extends over 15 amino acids. V shed 3 bases, J shed 3 bases, and the junction held 6 bases outside the gene matches. The germline V gene encodes CDR1 SGHAT and CDR2 FQNNGV. For the CDR3, the DNA is TGTGCCAGCAGCTTGGAACTAGCGGGTTTCTACGAGCAGTACGTC. The encoded protein is CASSLELAGFYEQYV.

This clonotype was seen only a few times. This chain uses TRBV29-1 with TRBJ2-7, with 7 positions matching TRBD2. Germline CDR1 reads SQVTM; CDR2 reads ANQGSEA. The ends lost 0 bases at V and 2 bases at J; junction bases unmatched: 7. This CDR3 spans 15 amino acids. The CDR3 DNA reads TGCAGCGTTGAAGAGAGGTCTAGCGGAACCTACGAGCAGTACTTC. Its translation: CSVEERSSGTYEQYF.

This clonotype was detected a few times. This CDR3 reads CASSFGTIANYGYTF. As DNA, the CDR3 is TGTGCCAGCAGCTTTGGGACGATCGCTAACTATGGCTACACCTTC. This rearrangement joins TRBV7-6 to TRBJ1-2, with D possibly being TRBD1 (5 bases). The CDR3 is 15 amino acids. With 3 bases removed from V and 0 bases from J, the gap between germline ends came to 11 bases. CDR1 and CDR2 (germline): SGHVS, FNYEAQ.

The rearrangement uses TRBV6-2 or TRBV6-3 and TRBJ2-7; TRBD2 agrees at 8 bases. The CDR3 has 15 amino acids. Looked up from germline, CDR1 is MNHEY and CDR2 is SVGEGT. V shed 6 bases and J 5 bases; nucleotides not matched to a gene: 12. The CDR3 reads CASSPNPGLVNEQYF. CDR3 sequence (DNA): TGTGCCAGCAGCCCAAACCCGGGACTAGTCAACGAGCAGTACTTC.

This chain connects TRBV20-1 to TRBJ1-2; tentatively, D is TRBD1 (5 bases). This CDR3 has 13 amino acids. V lost 1 base and J lost 6, with 12 bases in between. Germline V gene data show CDR1 as DFQATT and CDR2 as SNEGSKA (reference sequence). CDR3 region: CSARARPGDGYTF. In DNA, the CDR3 is TGCAGTGCTAGAGCGCGGCCGGGGGATGGCTACACCTTC.

About this clonotype itself: One end of the junction fails to match germline, which may point to a read error. The V call is TRBV7-6, the J call TRBJ2-1; D possibly matches TRBD1 or TRBD2 (5 bases each). This CDR3 region has 16 residues. Looked up from germline, CDR1 is SGHVS and CDR2 is FNYEAQ. The CDR3 region is CASSFRIGESYNEQFF. For the CDR3, the DNA is TGTGCCAGCAGCTTTCGTATAGGGGAGAGCTACAATGAGCAATTCTTC. Drawing the rest from reference TRBV7-6 and TRBJ2-1, the complete variable domain is GAGVSQSPRYKVTKRGQDVALRCDPISGHVSLYWYRQALGQGPEFLTYFNYEAQQDKSGLPNDRFSAERPEGSISTLTIQRTEQRDSAMYRCASSFRIGESYNEQFFGPGTRLTVL.

The chain uses TRBV19 and TRBJ1-1, with D unresolved. CDR3 length equals 12 residues. The germline CDR1 and CDR2 sequences are LNHDA and SQIVND (reference sequence). Trimming removed 6 bases at V and 2 bases at J, with 7 bases between. CDR3 sequence: CASRGYNTEAFF. CDR3 in DNA: TGTGCCAGTAGGGGGTATAACACTGAAGCTTTCTTT. Filled out from reference TRBV19 and TRBJ1-1, the complete variable domain reads DGGITQSPKYLFRKEGQNVTLSCEQNLNHDAMYWYRQDPGQGLRLIYYSQIVNDFQKGDIAEGYSVSREKKESFPLTVTSAQKNPTAFYLCASRGYNTEAFFGQGTRLTVV.

The CDR3 here is CASSLAGGPYEQYV. As DNA, the CDR3 is TGTGCCAGCAGCTTAGCGGGAGGGCCCTACGAGCAGTACGTC. V gene TRBV7-4 combines with J gene TRBJ2-7; TRBD2 matches at 7 bases. V shed 0 bases, J shed 2 bases, and the junction held 1 base outside the gene matches. The germline CDR1 and CDR2 sequences are SGHVT and SQSDAQ. The CDR3 is 14 amino acids.

This clonotype showed up just a few times. V is TRBV28 and J is TRBJ1-4; possible D gene TRBD1, 5 bases. Germline CDR1 and CDR2: MDHEN and SYDVKM. Between the trimmed V and J ends, which lost 6 bases and 7 bases, there was a span of 12 bases. The CDR3 totals 13 residues. CDR3 protein: CASREGTSEKLFF. The CDR3 bases are TGTGCCAGCAGAGAGGGGACCTCTGAAAAACTGTTTTTT.

To note about this clonotype: The germline gene is not matched at one end of the junction; a read error may be the cause. This chain uses TRBV6-6 with TRBJ1-1; weak D call: TRBD1 (6 bases). Germline-derived CDR1 and CDR2 are MNHNY and SVGAGI (reference sequence). The CDR3 length is 13 residues. CDR3 bases: TGTGCCAGCAGTTACTCGATTGAGTACAGGGCTTTTTTT. Protein sequence: CASSYSIEYRAFF.

This rearrangement joins TRBV5-4 to TRBJ2-7; tentatively, D is TRBD2 (6 bases). Germline lookup yields CDR1 SGHNT and CDR2 YYREEE (reference sequence). The CDR3 sequence is 16 residues long. V gave up 5 bases and J gave up 4 bases, with 22 bases separating them. The CDR3 spells CASRPGEKLKEYEQYF. The CDR3 DNA is TGTGCCAGCAGGCCGGGGGAGAAGCTAAAAGAGTACGAGCAGTACTTC.

DNA of the CDR3: TGTGCCAGCAGCTTAGACCGATCACCCCTCCACTTT. Translation: CASSLDRSPLHF. This chain connects TRBV7-2 to TRBJ1-6; D is undetermined. V was shortened by 1 base and J by 10 bases, with 5 bases between the two germline ends. From germline, CDR1 is SGHTA and CDR2 FQGNSA. CDR3 length equals 12 residues. Together with reference TRBV7-2 and TRBJ1-6, the CDR3 gives the full variable domain: GAGVSQSPSNKVTEKGKDVELRCDPISGHTALYWYRQSLGQGLEFLIYFQGNSAPDKSGLPSDRFSAERTGGSVSTLTIQRTQQEDSAVYLCASSLDRSPLHFGNGTRLTVT.

This clonotype was counted a few times. V gene TRBV29-1 combines with J gene TRBJ2-7; D is unclear. Germline CDR1 SQVTM, CDR2 ANQGSEA. The length of the CDR3 is 13 residues. The germline V and J ends were trimmed by 7 bases and 7 bases, with 20 bases remaining between them. The CDR3 DNA is TGCAGCGCTGCAGGCAGGCGGTCGGAAGAGCAGTACTTC. Amino acids: CSAAGRRSEEQYF.

The chain is built from TRBV4-3 and TRBJ2-3, with 8 bases fitting TRBD2. Unmatched junction bases numbered 9, after V lost 0 bases and J lost 4 bases. Germline CDR1 and CDR2: LGHNA and YSLEER. The CDR3 contains 17 residues. CDR3 coding DNA: TGCGCCAGCAGCCAAGAAAGGATAGCGGGGTTGCCAGATACGCAGTATTTT. This sequence encodes CASSQERIAGLPDTQYF.